Below, one TCR beta chain is given with its context. This sample is drawn from a study of cytomegalovirus exposure and HLA in healthy donors. Primers: 60 Vbeta forward and 13 Jbeta reverse. Sequenced by immunoSEQ multiplex PCR; TCRdb stores in-frame clones only, minus some. This repertoire shows around 160,000 clones, approximately 82% found once; its top ten account for roughly 7.6%. V lost 6 bases to trimming and J lost 10 bases; unmatched junction nucleotides: 9. Germline V gene data show CDR1 as MNHNY and CDR2 as SVGAGI (reference sequence). This CDR3 has 13 amino acids. The chain recombines TRBV6-6 with TRBJ1-1; 9 bases agree with TRBD1. This TCR came from a middle-aged woman in good health and CMV-seropositive. Sequenced input: PBMCs. CDR3 residues: CASRGTGNSAAFF. The CDR3 coding sequence is TGTGCCAGCAGGGGGACAGGGAACTCTGCAGCTTTCTTT.